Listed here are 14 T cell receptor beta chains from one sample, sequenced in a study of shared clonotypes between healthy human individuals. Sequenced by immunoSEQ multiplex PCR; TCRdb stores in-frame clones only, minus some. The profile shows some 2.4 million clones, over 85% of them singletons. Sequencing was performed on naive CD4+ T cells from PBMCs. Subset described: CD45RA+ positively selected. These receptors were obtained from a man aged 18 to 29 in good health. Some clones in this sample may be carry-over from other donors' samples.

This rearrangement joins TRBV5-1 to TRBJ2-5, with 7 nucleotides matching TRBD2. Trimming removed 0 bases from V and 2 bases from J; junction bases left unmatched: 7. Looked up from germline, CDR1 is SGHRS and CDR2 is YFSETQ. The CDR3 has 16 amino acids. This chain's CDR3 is CASSLVVAGLQETQYF. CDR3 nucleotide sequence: TGCGCCAGCAGCTTGGTAGTAGCGGGCCTACAAGAGACCCAGTACTTC.

In DNA, the CDR3 is TGTGCCAGCAGCCAAGCCGGGACTAGCGGGAGGAACACCGGGGAGCTGTTTTTT. It translates to CASSQAGTSGRNTGELFF. The V call is TRBV14, the J call TRBJ2-2, with 14 bases aligning to TRBD2. CDR3 length: 18 amino acids. Germline CDR1 SGHDN, CDR2 FVKESK. V was pared by 1 base and J by 1 base, with 2 bases of the junction left unmatched.

The CDR3 loop reads CASSLDHGRVSGELFF. CDR3 coding DNA: TGTGCCAGCAGCTTAGATCACGGGAGGGTTTCCGGGGAGCTGTTTTTT. The V call is TRBV7-2, the J call TRBJ2-2; 8 bases fit TRBD2. With V trimmed by 1 base and J by 6 bases, 7 bases remained unmatched. Germline values: CDR1 SGHTA, CDR2 FQGNSA. The CDR3 extends over 16 amino acids.

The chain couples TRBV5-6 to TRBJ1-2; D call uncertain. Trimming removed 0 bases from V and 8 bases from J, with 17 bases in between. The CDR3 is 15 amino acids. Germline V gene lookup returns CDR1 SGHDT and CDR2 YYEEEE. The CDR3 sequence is CASSLAVGHEKGYTF. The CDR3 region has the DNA TGTGCCAGCAGCTTGGCAGTTGGCCATGAGAAGGGCTACACCTTC.

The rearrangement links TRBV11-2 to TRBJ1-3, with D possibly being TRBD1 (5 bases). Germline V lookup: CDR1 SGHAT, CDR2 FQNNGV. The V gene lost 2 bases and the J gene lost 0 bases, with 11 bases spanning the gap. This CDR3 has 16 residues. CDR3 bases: TGTGCCAGCAGCTTACCTCGGACAAGCTCTGGAAACACCATATATTTT. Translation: CASSLPRTSSGNTIYF.

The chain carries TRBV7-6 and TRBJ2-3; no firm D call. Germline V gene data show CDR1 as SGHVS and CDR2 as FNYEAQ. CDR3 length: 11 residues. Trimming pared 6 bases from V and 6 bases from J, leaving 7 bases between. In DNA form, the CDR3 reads TGTGCCAGCAGTGTTGGGGATACGCAGTATTTT. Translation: CASSVGDTQYF.

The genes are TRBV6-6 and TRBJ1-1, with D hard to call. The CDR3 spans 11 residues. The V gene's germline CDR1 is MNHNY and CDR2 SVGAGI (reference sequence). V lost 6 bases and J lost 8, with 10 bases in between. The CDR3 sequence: CASRKDDEAFF. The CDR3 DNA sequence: TGTGCCAGCAGAAAGGACGACGAAGCTTTCTTT.

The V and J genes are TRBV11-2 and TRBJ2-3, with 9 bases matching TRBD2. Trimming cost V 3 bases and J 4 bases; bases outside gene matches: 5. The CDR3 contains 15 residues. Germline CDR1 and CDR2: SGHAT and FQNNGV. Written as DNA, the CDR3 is TGTGCCAGCAGCTTCGCTAGCGGGAACTCAGATACGCAGTATTTT. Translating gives CASSFASGNSDTQYF.

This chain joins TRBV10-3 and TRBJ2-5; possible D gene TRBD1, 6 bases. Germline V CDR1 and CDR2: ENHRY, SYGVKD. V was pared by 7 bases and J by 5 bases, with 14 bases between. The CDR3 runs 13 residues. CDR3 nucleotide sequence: TGTGCCATCAACCAAGACAGGTTGGAGACCCAGTACTTC. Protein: CAINQDRLETQYF.

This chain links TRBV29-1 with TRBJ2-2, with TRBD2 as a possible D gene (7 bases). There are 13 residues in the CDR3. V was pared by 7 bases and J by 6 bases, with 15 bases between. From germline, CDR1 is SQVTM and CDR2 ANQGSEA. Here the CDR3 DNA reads TGCAGCGCAGAAGGGGGAGGGTCCGGGGAGCTGTTTTTT. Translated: CSAEGGGSGELFF.

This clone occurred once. The CDR3 DNA reads TGCAGCGCAGGGGGAGGGAAGGTTTTTTATGGCTACACCTTC. Its protein is CSAGGGKVFYGYTF. The chain joins TRBV29-1 to TRBJ1-2; TRBD1 agrees at 7 bases. Looked up from germline, CDR1 is SQVTM and CDR2 is ANQGSEA. Trimming removed 7 bases from V and 5 bases from J; junction bases left unmatched: 13. This CDR3 spans 14 amino acids.

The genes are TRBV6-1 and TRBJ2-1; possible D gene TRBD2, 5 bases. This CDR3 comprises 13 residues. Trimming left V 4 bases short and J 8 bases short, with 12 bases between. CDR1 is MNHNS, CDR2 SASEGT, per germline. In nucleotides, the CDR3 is TGTGCCAGCAGTGTTAGGGAGTCGGATGAGCAGTTCTTC. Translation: CASSVRESDEQFF.

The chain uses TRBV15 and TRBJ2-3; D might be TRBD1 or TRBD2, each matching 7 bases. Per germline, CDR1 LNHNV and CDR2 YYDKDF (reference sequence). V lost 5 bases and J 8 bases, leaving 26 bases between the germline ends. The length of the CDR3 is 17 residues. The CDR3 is CATSPQGVQGGSGTQYF. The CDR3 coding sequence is TGTGCCACCAGCCCCCAGGGGGTGCAGGGAGGGAGTGGTACGCAGTATTTT.

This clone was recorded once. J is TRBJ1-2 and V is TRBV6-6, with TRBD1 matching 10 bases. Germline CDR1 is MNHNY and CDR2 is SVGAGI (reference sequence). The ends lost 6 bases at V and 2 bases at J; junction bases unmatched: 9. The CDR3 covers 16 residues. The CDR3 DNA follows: TGTGCCAGCAGACCAGGGACAGGGGAGAGGAACTATGGCTACACCTTC. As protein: CASRPGTGERNYGYTF.